This entry lists 20 T cell receptor beta chains sequenced from one sample in a study of patients and donors after allogeneic stem cell transplantation. One entry per CDR3 protein results from TCRdb running MiXCR on the RT-PCR reads. The sample yields about a million distinct CDR3 sequences, about 20% seen once. The specimen was blood, either unsorted or a sorted T cell fraction (not recorded which). These receptors were collected from a human donor who was either an allogeneic HSCT recipient or a stem cell or donor lymphocyte infusion donor (not recorded which). It is not recorded whose cells these are; they may come from a transplant donor.

The chain links TRBV10-3 to TRBJ1-1; weak D call: TRBD1 (5 bases). Trimming pared 7 bases from V and 0 bases from J, leaving 18 bases between. The CDR3 loop spans 16 amino acids. From germline, CDR1 is ENHRY and CDR2 SYGVKD. The CDR3, as DNA: TGTGCCATCAAAGGTGAGGGGAGACCACTGAACACTGAAGCTTTCTTT. This encodes CAIKGEGRPLNTEAFF.

This clonotype was found a few times. This rearrangement joins TRBV28 to TRBJ1-2, with D tentatively TRBD1 (5 bases). Germline V gene data show CDR1 as MDHEN and CDR2 as SYDVKM. The CDR3 covers 11 residues. Trimming shortened V by 10 bases and J by 8 bases, and 14 bases separated the two germline ends. The CDR3 region is CATHRTWGYTF. The CDR3 region has the DNA TGTGCCACTCACAGGACTTGGGGCTACACCTTC.

The DNA of the CDR3 is TGTGCCAGTAGTATGGGACTAGCGCTTGATACGCAGTATTTT. Translation: CASSMGLALDTQYF. J is TRBJ2-3 and V is TRBV19; 10 bases match TRBD2. The CDR3 is made up of 14 amino acids. J lost 6 bases, V lost 3 bases, and 3 bases had no gene match. Germline V gives CDR1 LNHDA, CDR2 SQIVND (reference sequence).

The V call is TRBV7-2, the J call TRBJ1-2; no clear D. The V and J ends lost 8 bases and 0 bases respectively, with 4 bases between them. The germline V gene has CDR1 SGHTA and CDR2 FQGNSA. CDR3 length equals 11 residues. The CDR3 DNA reads as TGTGCCAGCGGAGCTAACTATGGCTACACCTTC. This codes for CASGANYGYTF.

This clonotype turned up a few times. CDR3 nucleotides: TGTGCCAGCAGCTTGGGTAGCTCCAGTGAGCAGTTCTTC. This sequence encodes CASSLGSSSEQFF. The rearrangement joins TRBV7-2 to TRBJ2-1; D ambiguous. V was trimmed by 3 bases and J by 9 bases, leaving 12 bases between them. The CDR3 spans 13 residues. Germline-derived CDR1 and CDR2 are SGHTA and FQGNSA.

The chain is built from TRBV30 and TRBJ1-2; D uncertain. Germline V gives CDR1 GTSNPN, CDR2 SVGIG (reference sequence). Trimming left V 2 bases short and J 5 bases short, with 9 bases between. The CDR3 covers 12 residues. CDR3 sequence reads: CAWSPQLYGYTF. In DNA form, the CDR3 reads TGTGCCTGGAGTCCGCAGCTGTATGGCTACACCTTC.

The CDR3 DNA sequence: TGTGCCAGCAGTTTCCTGGTCCCGGGACAGGGGGGCCGCAACACCGGGGAGCTGTTTTTT. Its protein product is CASSFLVPGQGGRNTGELFF. The gene calls are TRBV27 and TRBJ2-2, with TRBD1 matching 11 bases. CDR1 and CDR2 from the germline V gene are MNHEY and SMNVEV (reference sequence). V lost 3 bases, J lost 2 bases, and 14 bases stayed unmatched. The CDR3 has 20 amino acids.

This clonotype was observed a few times. This chain connects TRBV10-2 to TRBJ2-2, with 11 bases that match TRBD2. The J segment lost 4 bases and the V segment lost 6 bases, leaving 4 bases of the junction unmatched. This CDR3 contains 15 residues. Looked up from germline, CDR1 is WSHSY and CDR2 is SAAADI. The CDR3 sequence is CASRNSGGATGELFF. CDR3 DNA sequence: TGCGCCAGCAGAAATAGCGGGGGGGCCACCGGGGAGCTGTTTTTT.

This clonotype has more than one count but fewer than ten. The chain has TRBV24-1 and TRBJ1-2, with TRBD1 matching over 8 bases. Germline CDR1 is KGHDR and CDR2 is SFDVKD. The CDR3 contains 15 residues. Trimming took 4 bases from V and 4 from J; bases not matched to a gene: 7. CDR3 nucleotide sequence: TGTGCCACCAGTGACCCACCGGACAGGGCCTATGGCTACACCTTC. Its translation: CATSDPPDRAYGYTF.

This clonotype was observed many times. The chain carries TRBV15 and TRBJ2-3; 9 bases fit TRBD1. The CDR3 runs to 15 residues. Germline CDR1 is LNHNV and CDR2 is YYDKDF (reference sequence). The trim removed 1 base at V and 4 bases at J, leaving 3 bases unmatched. CDR3 sequence (DNA): TGTGCCACCAGCAGAGGAGGGACAGGGTCAGATACGCAGTATTTT. It is translated as CATSRGGTGSDTQYF.

The chain is built from TRBV20-1 and TRBJ2-5, with D possibly TRBD1 on 6 matching bases. V was shortened by 1 base and J by 5 bases, with 26 bases between the two germline ends. CDR1 is DFQATT and CDR2 is SNEGSKA in the germline V gene (reference sequence). This CDR3 contains 18 residues. The CDR3, as DNA: TGCAGTGCTAGAGTCGCCGGGACACTAAATTTATATTGGGAGACCCAGTACTTC. Its translation is CSARVAGTLNLYWETQYF.

This clonotype was detected many times. The chain carries TRBV12-3 or TRBV12-4 and TRBJ1-2; 7 nucleotides agree with TRBD1. This CDR3 is built from 16 residues. V lost 1 base and J lost 1; bases outside the gene matches: 6. The CDR3 spells CASSLGGDSFNYGYTF. The DNA for the CDR3 is TGTGCCAGCAGTTTAGGGGGGGACAGCTTTAACTATGGCTACACCTTC.

This clonotype occurred many times. J is TRBJ1-1 and V is TRBV7-9, with 9 bases lining up with TRBD1. The CDR3 is 14 residues long. V lost 2 bases and J lost 4; bases outside the gene matches: 2. The germline CDR1 and CDR2 sequences are SEHNR and FQNEAQ (reference sequence). CDR3 sequence (DNA): TGTGCCAGCAGCTTACGACAGGGGGTCACTGAAGCTTTCTTT. Translating gives CASSLRQGVTEAFF. The full variable domain, rest sourced from reference TRBV7-9 and TRBJ1-1, is DTGVSQNPRHKITKRGQNVTFRCDPISEHNRLYWYRQTLGQGPEFLTYFQNEAQLEKSRLLSDRFSAERPKGSFSTLEIQRTEQGDSAMYLCASSLRQGVTEAFFGQGTRLTVV.

This clonotype came up a few times. This chain uses TRBV20-1 with TRBJ1-5, with a tentative D call TRBD1 (5 bases). The germline V gene encodes CDR1 DFQATT and CDR2 SNEGSKA (reference sequence). This CDR3 has 13 amino acids. Between the trimmed V and J ends, which lost 3 bases and 7 bases, there was a span of 13 bases. The CDR3 region is CSASQGGGQPQHF. In DNA form, the CDR3 reads TGCAGTGCTAGCCAGGGAGGTGGGCAGCCCCAGCATTTT.

Ten or more counts support this clonotype. The chain combines TRBV29-1 with TRBJ2-1; D is unresolved. Trimming removed 5 bases at V and 8 bases at J, with 7 bases between. Germline CDR1 reads SQVTM; CDR2 reads ANQGSEA. The CDR3 has 10 amino acids. CDR3 loop: CSVRDDEQFF. As DNA, the CDR3 is TGCAGCGTTCGCGACGATGAGCAGTTCTTC.

This chain uses TRBV25-1 with TRBJ1-2; TRBD1 agrees at 9 bases. The CDR3 sequence is 14 residues long. The trim removed 2 bases at V and 8 bases at J, leaving 6 bases unmatched. Germline CDR1 MGHDK, CDR2 SYGVNS. The CDR3 region is CASSEPGQGLGYTF. The DNA of the CDR3 is TGTGCCAGCAGTGAACCGGGACAGGGCTTGGGCTACACCTTC.

The chain combines TRBV6-2 or TRBV6-3 with TRBJ1-1, with 8 bases identical to TRBD1. J lost 4 bases, V lost 9 bases, and 4 bases had no gene match. The CDR3 totals 12 residues. Germline V gene lookup returns CDR1 MNHEY and CDR2 SVGEGT. As DNA, the CDR3 is TGTGCCAGTCAAGGACAGGGCACTGAAGCTTTCTTT. As protein: CASQGQGTEAFF.

The chain recombines TRBV12-3 or TRBV12-4 with TRBJ2-1; weak D call: TRBD2 (6 bases). CDR3 length equals 16 residues. Trimming removed 5 bases at V and 6 bases at J, with 20 bases between. Here the CDR3 reads CASSSRLVGVSNEQFF. The DNA of the CDR3 is TGTGCCAGCAGTAGCCGACTAGTGGGAGTTAGCAATGAGCAGTTCTTC.

This clonotype was counted a few times. J is TRBJ1-6 and V is TRBV20-1, with 8 nucleotides matching TRBD1. This CDR3 contains 13 residues. Germline CDR1 reads DFQATT; CDR2 reads SNEGSKA (reference sequence). Trimming removed 6 bases from V and 5 bases from J; junction bases left unmatched: 3. The DNA for the CDR3 is TGCAGTGCCACGGGACAGGATAATTCACCCCTCCACTTT. As protein: CSATGQDNSPLHF.

This chain joins TRBV27 and TRBJ1-2; 9 bases fit TRBD1. V lost 8 bases, J lost 6 bases, and 19 bases stayed unmatched. This CDR3 contains 17 residues. CDR1 is MNHEY and CDR2 is SMNVEV in the germline V gene (reference sequence). The CDR3 here is CASGRSGQGFFIDGYTF. In DNA form, the CDR3 reads TGTGCCAGCGGAAGATCGGGACAGGGATTCTTTATCGATGGCTACACCTTC.